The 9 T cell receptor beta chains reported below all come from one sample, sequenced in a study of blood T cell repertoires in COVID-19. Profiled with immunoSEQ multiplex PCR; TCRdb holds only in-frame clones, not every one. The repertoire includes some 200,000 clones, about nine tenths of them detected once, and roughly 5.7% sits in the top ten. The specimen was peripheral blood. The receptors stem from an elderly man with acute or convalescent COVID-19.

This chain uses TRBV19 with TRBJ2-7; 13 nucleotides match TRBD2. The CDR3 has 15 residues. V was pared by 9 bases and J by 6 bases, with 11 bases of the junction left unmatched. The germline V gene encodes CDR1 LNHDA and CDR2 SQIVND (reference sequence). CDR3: CASQLGGLAGAEQYF. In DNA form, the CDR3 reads TGTGCCAGCCAGCTGGGAGGACTAGCGGGAGCCGAGCAGTACTTC.

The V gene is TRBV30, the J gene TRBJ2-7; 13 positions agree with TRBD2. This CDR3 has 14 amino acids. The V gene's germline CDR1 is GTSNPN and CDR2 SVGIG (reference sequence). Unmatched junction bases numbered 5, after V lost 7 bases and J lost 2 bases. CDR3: CAFYTSGGAYEQYF. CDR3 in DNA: TGTGCCTTCTACACTAGCGGGGGGGCCTACGAGCAGTACTTC.

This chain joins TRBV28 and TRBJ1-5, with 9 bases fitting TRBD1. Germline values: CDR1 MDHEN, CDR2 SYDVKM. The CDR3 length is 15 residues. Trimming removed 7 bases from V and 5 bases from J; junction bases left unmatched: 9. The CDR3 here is CASTPPRTGDQPQHF. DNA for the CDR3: TGTGCCAGCACCCCCCCCCGGACAGGGGATCAGCCCCAGCATTTT. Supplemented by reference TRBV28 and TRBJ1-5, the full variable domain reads DVKVTQSSRYLVKRTGEKVFLECVQDMDHENMFWYRQDPGLGLRLIYFSYDVKMKEKGDIPEGYSVSREKKERFSLILESASTNQTSMYLCASTPPRTGDQPQHFGDGTRLSIL.

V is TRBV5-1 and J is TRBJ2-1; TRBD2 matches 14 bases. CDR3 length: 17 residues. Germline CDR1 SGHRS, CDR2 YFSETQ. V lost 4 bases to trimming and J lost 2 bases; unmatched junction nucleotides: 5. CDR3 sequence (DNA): TGCGCCAGCAGCCAACGGACTAGCGGGAGGACCTACAATGAGCAGTTCTTC. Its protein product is CASSQRTSGRTYNEQFF.

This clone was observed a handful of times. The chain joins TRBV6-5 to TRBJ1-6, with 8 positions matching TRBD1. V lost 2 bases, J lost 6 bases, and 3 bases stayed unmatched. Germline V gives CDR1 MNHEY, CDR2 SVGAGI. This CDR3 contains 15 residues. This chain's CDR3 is CASSYEDRVNSPLHF. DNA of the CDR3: TGTGCCAGCAGTTACGAGGACAGGGTTAATTCACCCCTCCACTTT.

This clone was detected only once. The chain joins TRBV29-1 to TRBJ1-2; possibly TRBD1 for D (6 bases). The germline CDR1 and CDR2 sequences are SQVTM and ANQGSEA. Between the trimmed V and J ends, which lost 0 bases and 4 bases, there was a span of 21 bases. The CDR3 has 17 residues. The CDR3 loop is CSVEDRSGRGASYGYTF. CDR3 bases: TGCAGCGTTGAAGATCGTTCGGGTCGGGGGGCGAGCTATGGCTACACCTTC.

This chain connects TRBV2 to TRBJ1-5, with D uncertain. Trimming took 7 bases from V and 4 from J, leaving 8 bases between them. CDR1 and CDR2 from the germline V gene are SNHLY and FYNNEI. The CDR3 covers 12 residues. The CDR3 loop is CASTVLNQPQHF. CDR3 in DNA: TGTGCCAGCACAGTGCTTAATCAGCCCCAGCATTTT.

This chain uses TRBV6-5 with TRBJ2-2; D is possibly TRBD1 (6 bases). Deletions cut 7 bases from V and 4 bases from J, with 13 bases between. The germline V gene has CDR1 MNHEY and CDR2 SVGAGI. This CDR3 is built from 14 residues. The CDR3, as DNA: TGTGCCAGCAACCCTACAGGGATCACCGGGGAGCTGTTTTTT. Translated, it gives CASNPTGITGELFF.

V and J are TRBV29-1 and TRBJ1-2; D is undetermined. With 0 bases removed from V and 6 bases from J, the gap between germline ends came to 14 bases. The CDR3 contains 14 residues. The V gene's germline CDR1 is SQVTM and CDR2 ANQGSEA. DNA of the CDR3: TGCAGCGTTGAAGAGGAGCCGCGTTCGGATGGCTACACCTTC. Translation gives CSVEEEPRSDGYTF.